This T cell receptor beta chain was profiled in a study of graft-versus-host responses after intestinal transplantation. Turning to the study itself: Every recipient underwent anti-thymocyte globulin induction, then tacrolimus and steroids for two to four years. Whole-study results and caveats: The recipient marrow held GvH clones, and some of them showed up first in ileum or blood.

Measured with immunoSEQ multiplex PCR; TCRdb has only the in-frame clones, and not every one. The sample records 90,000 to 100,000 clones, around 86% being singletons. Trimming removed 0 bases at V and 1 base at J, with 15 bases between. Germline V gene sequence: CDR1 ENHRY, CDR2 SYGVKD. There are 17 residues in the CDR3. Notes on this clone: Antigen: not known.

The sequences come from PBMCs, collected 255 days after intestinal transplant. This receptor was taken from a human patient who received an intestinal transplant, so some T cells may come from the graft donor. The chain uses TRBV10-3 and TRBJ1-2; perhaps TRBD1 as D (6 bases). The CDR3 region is CAISESPGVAVNYGYTF. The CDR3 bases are TGTGCCATCAGTGAGTCGCCAGGGGTGGCAGTTAACTATGGCTACACCTTC.